This T cell receptor (beta chain) was found in a study of T cells in Graves' hyperthyroidism and ophthalmopathy. General observations from the study: From stable hyperthyroidism, ophthalmopathy was separated by a 13 V-J model. Among thyroid clonotypes expanded above 0.001, most also appeared in blood. Before onset, by a median of about six months, the model predicted ophthalmopathy.

Amplified TCR beta CDR3 regions derived from RNA transcripts. HTBI primers were the set used in a first-round RT-PCR of the TCR CDR3. Each CDR3 protein gets one entry after TCRdb re-called the multiplex PCR reads with MiXCR. The table has around 350,000 distinct CDR3 sequences, roughly 19% seen once; the top ten hold 3% to 4.5%. The germline V gene has CDR1 KGHSH and CDR2 LQKENI. The CDR3 covers 15 residues. Trimming stripped 1 base from V and 4 bases from J, with 11 bases between. The table lists this clonotype with many counts. The antigen is unknown. The specimen was blood. The chain couples TRBV18 to TRBJ1-5, with D possibly matching TRBD1 (6 bases). The sequence came from a young woman with Graves' hyperthyroidism. The CDR3 DNA sequence: TGTGCCAGCTCACCACTGGCAGGGGAGAATCAGCCCCAGCATTTT. Translated, it gives CASSPLAGENQPQHF.